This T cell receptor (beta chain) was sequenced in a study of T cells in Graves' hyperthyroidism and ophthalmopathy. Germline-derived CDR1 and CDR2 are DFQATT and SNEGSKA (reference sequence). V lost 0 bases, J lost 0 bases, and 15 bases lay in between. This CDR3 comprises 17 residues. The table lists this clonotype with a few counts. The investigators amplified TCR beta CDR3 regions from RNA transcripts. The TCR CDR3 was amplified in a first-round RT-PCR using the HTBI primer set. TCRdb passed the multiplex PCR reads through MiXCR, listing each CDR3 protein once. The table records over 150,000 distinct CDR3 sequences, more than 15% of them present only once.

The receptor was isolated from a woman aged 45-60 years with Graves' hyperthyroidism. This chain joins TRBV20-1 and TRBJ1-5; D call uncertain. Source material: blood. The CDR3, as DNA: TGCAGTGCTAGAGATCCCTGGTCTGACTATAGCAATCAGCCCCAGCATTTT. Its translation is CSARDPWSDYSNQPQHF.